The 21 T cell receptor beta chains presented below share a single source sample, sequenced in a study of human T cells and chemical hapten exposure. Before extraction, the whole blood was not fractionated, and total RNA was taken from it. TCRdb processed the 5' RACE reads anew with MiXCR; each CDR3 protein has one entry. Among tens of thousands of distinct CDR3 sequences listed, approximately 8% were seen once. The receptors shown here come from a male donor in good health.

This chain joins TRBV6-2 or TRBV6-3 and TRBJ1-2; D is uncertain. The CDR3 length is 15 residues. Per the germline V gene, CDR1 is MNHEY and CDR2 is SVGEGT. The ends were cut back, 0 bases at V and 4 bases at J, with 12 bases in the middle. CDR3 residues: CASSYSTTASYGYTF. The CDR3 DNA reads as TGTGCCAGCAGTTACTCGACGACGGCAAGCTATGGCTACACCTTC.

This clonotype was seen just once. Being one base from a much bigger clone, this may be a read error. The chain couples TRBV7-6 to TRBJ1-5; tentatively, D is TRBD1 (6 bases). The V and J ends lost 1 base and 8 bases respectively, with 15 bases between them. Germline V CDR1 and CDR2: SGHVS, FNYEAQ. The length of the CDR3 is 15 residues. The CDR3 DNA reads TGTGCCAGCAGCTTAGGCGCGGGGAGGGGGGAGCCCCAGCATTTT. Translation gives CASSLGAGRGEPQHF.

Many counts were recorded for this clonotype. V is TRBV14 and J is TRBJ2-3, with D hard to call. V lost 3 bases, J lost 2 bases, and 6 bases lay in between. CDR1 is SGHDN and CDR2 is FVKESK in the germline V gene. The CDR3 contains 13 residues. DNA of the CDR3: TGTGCCAGCAGCCAGCTTTCCACAGATACGCAGTATTTT. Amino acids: CASSQLSTDTQYF.

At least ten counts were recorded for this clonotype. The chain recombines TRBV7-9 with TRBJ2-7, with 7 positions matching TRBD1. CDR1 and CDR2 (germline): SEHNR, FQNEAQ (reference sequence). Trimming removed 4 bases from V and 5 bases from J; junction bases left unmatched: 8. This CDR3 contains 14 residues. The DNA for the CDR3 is TGTGCCAGCAGCTCTCTGACAGGGAACCACGAGCAGTACTTC. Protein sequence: CASSSLTGNHEQYF.

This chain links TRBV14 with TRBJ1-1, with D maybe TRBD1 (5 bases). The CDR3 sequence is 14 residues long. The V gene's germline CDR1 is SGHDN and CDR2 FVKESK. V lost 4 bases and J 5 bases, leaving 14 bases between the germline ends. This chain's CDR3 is CASSPRQGGTEAFF. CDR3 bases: TGTGCCAGCAGCCCCCGGCAGGGTGGAACTGAAGCTTTCTTT.

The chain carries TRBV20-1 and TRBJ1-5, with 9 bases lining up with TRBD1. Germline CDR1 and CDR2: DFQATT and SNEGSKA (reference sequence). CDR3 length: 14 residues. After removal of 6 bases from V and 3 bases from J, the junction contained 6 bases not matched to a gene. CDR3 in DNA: TGCAGTGCCGCCGGGACAGGGTCCAATCAGCCCCAGCATTTT. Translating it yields CSAAGTGSNQPQHF.

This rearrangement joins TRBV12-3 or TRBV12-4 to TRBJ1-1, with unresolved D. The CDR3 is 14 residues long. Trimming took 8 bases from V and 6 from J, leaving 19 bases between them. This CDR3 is CASCPWGSRPEAFF. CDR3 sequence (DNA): TGTGCCAGCTGCCCTTGGGGATCGCGCCCTGAAGCTTTCTTT.

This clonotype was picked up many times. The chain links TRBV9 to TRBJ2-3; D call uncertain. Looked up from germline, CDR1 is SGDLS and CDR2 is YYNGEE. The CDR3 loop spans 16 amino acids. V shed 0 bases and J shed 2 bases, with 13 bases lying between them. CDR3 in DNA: TGTGCCAGCAGCGTAGAACTTTCCCTACACACAGATACGCAGTATTTT. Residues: CASSVELSLHTDTQYF.

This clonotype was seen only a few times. The CDR3 reads CASRTANTGELFF. The CDR3 DNA is TGTGCCAGCAGGACAGCGAACACCGGGGAGCTGTTTTTT. This rearrangement joins TRBV14 to TRBJ2-2, with a tentative D call TRBD1 (5 bases). Trimming removed 6 bases from V and 0 bases from J, with 5 bases in between. The CDR3 sequence is 13 residues long. Germline loops: CDR1 SGHDN, CDR2 FVKESK. The full variable domain, rest sourced from reference TRBV14 and TRBJ2-2, is EAGVTQFPSHSVIEKGQTVTLRCDPISGHDNLYWYRRVMGKEIKFLLHFVKESKQDESGMPNNRFLAERTGGTYSTLKVQPAELEDSGVYFCASRTANTGELFFGEGSRLTVL.

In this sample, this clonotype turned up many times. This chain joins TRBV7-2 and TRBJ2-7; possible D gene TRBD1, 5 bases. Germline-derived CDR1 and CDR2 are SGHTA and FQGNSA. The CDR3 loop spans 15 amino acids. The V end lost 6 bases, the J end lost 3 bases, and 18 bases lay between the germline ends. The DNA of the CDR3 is TGTGCCAGCAGGCCTTTACAGGAGTCCTTCTACGAGCAGTACTTC. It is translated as CASRPLQESFYEQYF.

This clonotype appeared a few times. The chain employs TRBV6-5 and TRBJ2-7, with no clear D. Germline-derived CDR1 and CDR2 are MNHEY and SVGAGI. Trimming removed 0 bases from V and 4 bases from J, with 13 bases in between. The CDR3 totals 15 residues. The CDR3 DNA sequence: TGTGCCAGCAGTTACTCATCCCTGGGCTGGTACGAGCAGTACTTC. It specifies CASSYSSLGWYEQYF.

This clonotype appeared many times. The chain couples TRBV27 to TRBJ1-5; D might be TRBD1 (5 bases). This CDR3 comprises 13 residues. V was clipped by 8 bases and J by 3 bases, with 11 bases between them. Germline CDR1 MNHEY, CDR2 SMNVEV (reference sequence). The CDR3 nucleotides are TGTGCCAGCGGGGGGAGAGACAATCAGCCCCAGCATTTT. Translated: CASGGRDNQPQHF.

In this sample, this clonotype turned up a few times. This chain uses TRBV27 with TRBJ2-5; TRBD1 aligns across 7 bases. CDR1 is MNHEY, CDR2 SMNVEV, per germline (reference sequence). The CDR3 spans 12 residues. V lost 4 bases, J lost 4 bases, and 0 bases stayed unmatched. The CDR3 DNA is TGTGCCAGCAGTTACAGGGGAGAGACCCAGTACTTC. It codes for CASSYRGETQYF.

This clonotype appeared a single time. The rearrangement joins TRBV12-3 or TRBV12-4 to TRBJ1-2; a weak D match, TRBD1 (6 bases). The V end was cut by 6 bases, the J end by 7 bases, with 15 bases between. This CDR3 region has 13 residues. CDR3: CASRVGGRVGYTF. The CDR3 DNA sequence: TGTGCCAGCAGGGTGGGGGGCAGGGTTGGCTACACCTTC.

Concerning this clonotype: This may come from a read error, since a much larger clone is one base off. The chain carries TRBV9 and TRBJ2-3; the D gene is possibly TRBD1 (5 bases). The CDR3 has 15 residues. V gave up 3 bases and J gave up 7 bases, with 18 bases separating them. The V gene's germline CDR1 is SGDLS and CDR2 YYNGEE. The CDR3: CASSEPGKGVHTQYF. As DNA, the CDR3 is TGTGCCAGCAGCGAACCAGGGAAGGGCGTACATACGCAGTATTTT.

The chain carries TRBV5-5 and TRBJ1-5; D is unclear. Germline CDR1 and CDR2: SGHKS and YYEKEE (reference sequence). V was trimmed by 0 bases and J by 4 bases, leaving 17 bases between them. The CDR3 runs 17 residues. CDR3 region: CASSLGTRPSYNQPQHF. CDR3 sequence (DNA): TGTGCCAGCAGCTTGGGAACGCGGCCGTCCTATAATCAGCCCCAGCATTTT.

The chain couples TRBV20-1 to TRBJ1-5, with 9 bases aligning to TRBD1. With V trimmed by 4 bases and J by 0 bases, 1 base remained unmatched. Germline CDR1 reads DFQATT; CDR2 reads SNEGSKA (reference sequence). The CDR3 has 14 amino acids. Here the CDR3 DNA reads TGCAGTGCTATACAGGGGGCTAGCAATCAGCCCCAGCATTTT. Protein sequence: CSAIQGASNQPQHF.

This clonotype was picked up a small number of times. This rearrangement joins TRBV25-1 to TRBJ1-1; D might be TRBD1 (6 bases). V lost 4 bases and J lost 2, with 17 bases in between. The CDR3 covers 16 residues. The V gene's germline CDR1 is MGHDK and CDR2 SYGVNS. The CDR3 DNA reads TGTGCCAGCAGTGGTCAGGGGCTACTAGTTAACACTGAAGCTTTCTTT. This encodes CASSGQGLLVNTEAFF.

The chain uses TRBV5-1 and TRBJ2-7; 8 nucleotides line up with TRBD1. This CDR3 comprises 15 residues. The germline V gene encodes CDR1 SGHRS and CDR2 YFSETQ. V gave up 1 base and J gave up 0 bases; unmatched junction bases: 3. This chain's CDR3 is CASSLRTGPSYEQYF. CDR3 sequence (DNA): TGCGCCAGCAGCTTGAGGACAGGGCCCTCCTACGAGCAGTACTTC.

CDR3 in amino acids: CASSPGLAASYEQYF. CDR3 DNA sequence: TGTGCCAGCAGCCCCGGACTAGCGGCCTCCTACGAGCAGTACTTC. This sequence joins TRBV3-1 and TRBJ2-7; TRBD2 matches 10 bases. V dropped 4 bases and J dropped 0; count of bases not matched to a gene: 3. CDR3 length: 15 amino acids. Germline V gives CDR1 LGHDT, CDR2 YNNKEL (reference sequence).

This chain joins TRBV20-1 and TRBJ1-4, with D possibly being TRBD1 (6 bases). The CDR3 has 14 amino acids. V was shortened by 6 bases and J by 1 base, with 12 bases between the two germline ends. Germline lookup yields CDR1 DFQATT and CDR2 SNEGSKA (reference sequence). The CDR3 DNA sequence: TGCAGTGCAGCAGGGGTGGAAACTAATGAAAAACTGTTTTTT. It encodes CSAAGVETNEKLFF.